Listed below are T cell receptor beta chains from one sample, sequenced in a study of synovial regulatory T cells in juvenile arthritis. Sequencing was performed with immunoSEQ multiplex PCR; in TCRdb, only in-frame clones are kept and a portion is missing. In all, the sample yields more than 9,500 clones. The specimen sequenced was Treg cells from blood. The source of these receptors is a donor aged 2-30 years with juvenile idiopathic arthritis. Both conserved end residues are part of each CDR3. Size tells how often a clone was seen (once, few, many) or the class of an expanded clone, and some rows leave it out.

>-|TRBV30|TRBJ1-2
CAWALTEYGYTF
>-|TRBV10-3|TRBJ2-2
CAISEGDGELFF
>-|TRBV2|TRBJ1-2
CASSELGYGYTF
>-|TRBV10-3|TRBJ1-2
CAITGAGGYTF
>-|TRBV10-1|TRBJ1-4
CASSANSGAREKLFF
>-|TRBV6-1|TRBJ2-1
CASSALSTEPYNEQFF
>-|TRBV5-1|TRBJ2-1
CASSLSGVSIEQFF
>-|TRBV6-4|TRBJ2-1
CASSPRHAGWDEQFF
>-|TRBV5-1|TRBJ1-1
CASTSEGGEAFF
>-|TRBV7-9|TRBJ2-3
CASSLQLAGVSDTQYF
>-|TRBV25-1|TRBJ2-5
CASSEPGLVSETQYF
>-|TRBV7-9|TRBJ2-7
CASSSRTGDYEQYF
>-|TRBV5-1|TRBJ2-5
CASSRGWGQETQYF
>-|TRBV4-2|TRBJ2-2
CASSNYPGELFF
>-|TRBV7-2|TRBJ1-1
CASSLSRKNTEAFF
>-|TRBV5-1|TRBJ2-5
CASSLSAGDSETQYF
>medium-sized|TRBV9|TRBJ2-3
CASSVSAFTDTQYF
>-|TRBV5-1|TRBJ2-1
CASSPRTGSNEQFF
>-|TRBV11-2|TRBJ2-5
CASSPGVAAGKETQYF
>-|TRBV29-1|TRBJ1-2
CSVARGYTF
>-|TRBV4-3|TRBJ2-1
CASSQEPVYSEQFF
>-|TRBV18|TRBJ1-1
CASSPGVLMNTEAFF
>-|TRBV4-1|TRBJ2-7
CASSQAPTGPYEQYF
>-|TRBV5-1|TRBJ1-2
CASSLEWGPYGYTF
>medium-sized|TRBV5-6|TRBJ2-6
CASSLVSGANVLTF
>-|TRBV7-9|TRBJ2-1
CASSISSGRPWNEQFF
>-|TRBV7-2|TRBJ1-1
CASSLGGRLGAFF
>-|TRBV6-6|TRBJ2-5
CASSPGTLSQETQYF
>-|TRBV30|TRBJ1-6
CAWLSSYNSPLHF
>-|TRBV20-1|TRBJ1-1
CSAIRDTEAFF
>-|TRBV6-6|TRBJ2-7
CASSYSGSVSGEQYF
>-|TRBV7-2|TRBJ1-2
CASSLAGGQGVGGYTF
>-|TRBV7-8|TRBJ2-1
CASSLGRTLSLYNEQFF
>-|TRBV6-4|TRBJ1-1
CASSDTREGGTEAFF
>-|TRBV20-1|TRBJ2-3
CSARVENTQYF
>-|TRBV27|TRBJ2-7
CASSLTYRVPPYEQYF
>-|TRBV4-3|TRBJ1-2
CASSQGTGVKGYTF
>-|TRBV18|TRBJ2-3
CASSPLTLAGGPASTDTQYF
>-|TRBV12-5|TRBJ2-5
CASGRLDRQETQYF
>-|TRBV5-4|TRBJ2-7
CASSLWLDQRYEQYF
>-|TRBV7-2|TRBJ2-2
CASSFTGAATGELFF
>-|TRBV5-4|TRBJ2-3
CASSLLGNTQYF
>-|TRBV5-6|TRBJ2-1
CASSLAVEQFF
>medium-sized|TRBV5-4|TRBJ1-4
CATSPMGANEKLFF
>-|TRBV7-8|TRBJ1-2
CASSASTANRHYGYTF
>-|TRBV12-5|TRBJ2-1
CASGPDRVRDEQFF
>-|TRBV7-8|TRBJ1-5
CASSLFRVNQPQHF
>-|TRBV29-1|TRBJ1-5
CSDCQPQHF
>-|TRBV11-2|TRBJ2-7
CASSLVDEQYF
>-|TRBV7-9|TRBJ2-2
CASSPLAGGWTGELFF
>medium-sized|TRBV5-1|TRBJ1-3
CASSLAGRFSGNTIYF
>medium-sized|TRBV6-6|TRBJ1-3
CASSPPRTVHGNTIYF
>-|TRBV21-1|TRBJ1-1
CASIELTGTFEAFF
>-|TRBV7-9|TRBJ2-5
CASRPPLRETQYF
>-|TRBV30|TRBJ1-4
CAWSPRTRNEKLFF
>-|TRBV19|TRBJ2-7
CASSIAGGSYEQYF